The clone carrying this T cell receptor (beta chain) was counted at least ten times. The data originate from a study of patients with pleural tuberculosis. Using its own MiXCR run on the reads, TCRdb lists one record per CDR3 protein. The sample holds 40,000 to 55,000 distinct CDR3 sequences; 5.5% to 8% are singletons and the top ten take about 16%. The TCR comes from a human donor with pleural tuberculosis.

The chain's CDR3 is CASSQSDRGNTEAFF. DNA for the CDR3: TGTGCCAGCAGCCAAAGCGACAGGGGGAACACTGAAGCTTTCTTT. The chain recombines TRBV4-2 with TRBJ1-1; 8 bases agree with TRBD1. Unmatched junction bases numbered 3, after V lost 2 bases and J lost 1 base. The CDR3 contains 15 residues. Per germline, CDR1 LGHNA and CDR2 YNFKEQ.